The 22 T cell receptor beta chains reported below all come from one sample, sequenced in a study of B cell selection in AIRE deficiency. Sorting defined conventional CD4 T cells as CD4+CD127+. The method was immunoSEQ multiplex PCR; TCRdb's version includes in-frame clones alone and lacks a portion of them. Seen here are 20,000 to 30,000 clones, 90% to 98% observed once, and the top ten hold roughly 0.2%. The sample comprised CD4+CD127+ conventional T cells sorted from PBMCs. The receptors originated from a human donor in good health.

V and J are TRBV7-2 and TRBJ1-2, with D hard to call. The V end was cut by 1 base, the J end by 2 bases, with 14 bases between. The CDR3 totals 16 residues. The germline V gene encodes CDR1 SGHTA and CDR2 FQGNSA. The CDR3 sequence: CASSLETLSKNYGYTF. CDR3 coding DNA: TGTGCCAGCAGCTTAGAGACGTTATCGAAGAACTATGGCTACACCTTC.

The rearrangement links TRBV5-1 to TRBJ2-1; D unclear. V lost 4 bases and J 9 bases, leaving 14 bases between the germline ends. In germline, CDR1 is SGHRS, CDR2 YFSETQ. The CDR3 spans 13 residues. CDR3 protein: CASSLDPTGEQFF. DNA of the CDR3: TGCGCCAGCAGCCTGGACCCGACGGGTGAGCAGTTCTTC. Looking up the rest from reference TRBV5-1 and TRBJ2-1 gives the full variable domain: KAGVTQTPRYLIKTRGQQVTLSCSPISGHRSVSWYQQTPGQGLQFLFEYFSETQRNKGNFPGRFSGRQFSNSRSEMNVSTLELGDSALYLCASSLDPTGEQFFGPGTRLTVL.

Only one count was recorded for this clone. This chain joins TRBV27 and TRBJ2-7; D gene uncertain. The CDR3 length is 14 residues. Germline V gene sequence: CDR1 MNHEY, CDR2 SMNVEV (reference sequence). Trimming took 8 bases from V and 3 from J, leaving 17 bases between them. The CDR3 region has the DNA TGTGCCAGCGGGCCGGACGCCTTGGGCTACGAGCAGTACTTC. It yields the protein CASGPDALGYEQYF.

The CDR3 sequence: CASSEARTGVYGYTF. CDR3 nucleotides: TGTGCCAGCAGTGAAGCAAGGACAGGGGTATATGGCTACACCTTC. The V and J genes are TRBV6-1 and TRBJ1-2, with 9 bases aligning to TRBD1. CDR1 and CDR2 (germline): MNHNS, SASEGT. Germline trimming cut 0 bases from V and 5 bases from J; bases unmatched to any gene: 4. This CDR3 spans 15 amino acids.

This rearrangement joins TRBV10-3 to TRBJ1-2; tentatively, D is TRBD1 (5 bases). Germline CDR1 reads ENHRY; CDR2 reads SYGVKD. Trimming pared 7 bases from V and 4 bases from J, leaving 10 bases between. CDR3 size: 12 residues. The DNA of the CDR3 is TGTGCCATCAAAGGGCAGGGCTATGGCTACACCTTC. It encodes CAIKGQGYGYTF.

This clone is a singleton in its sample. DNA for the CDR3: TGTGCCAGCAGCTTAAGGGACATTCCTAACTATGGCTACACCTTC. It is translated as CASSLRDIPNYGYTF. J is TRBJ1-2 and V is TRBV5-5; D possibly corresponds to TRBD1 (6 bases). CDR1 is SGHKS, CDR2 YYEKEE, per germline (reference sequence). This CDR3 region has 15 residues. V shed 2 bases and J shed 0 bases, with 11 bases lying between them.

J is TRBJ2-3 and V is TRBV5-1; D remains ambiguous. The germline V gene has CDR1 SGHRS and CDR2 YFSETQ. This CDR3 has 11 residues. The V gene lost 5 bases and the J gene lost 6 bases, with 7 bases spanning the gap. CDR3 nucleotides: TGCGCCAGCAGGTCAGCTGATACGCAGTATTTT. It is translated as CASRSADTQYF.

The V call is TRBV12-2, the J call TRBJ1-2; the table calls TRBD1, which could not be checked here. TRBV12-2 is flagged as a pseudogene. This CDR3 spans 19 amino acids. The CDR3 nucleotides read TGTGCAAGTCGCTTAGGACGTACGGTAGGGCCAGGGAAGGACTATGGCTACACCTTC. Its protein is CASRLGRTVGPGKDYGYTF.

This chain uses TRBV28 with TRBJ1-6, with a weak D call TRBD1 (5 bases). V dropped 3 bases and J dropped 7 bases, with 13 bases sitting between them. The V gene's germline CDR1 is MDHEN and CDR2 SYDVKM. This CDR3 is 15 amino acids long. CDR3 loop: CASSFPGRTNSPLHF. The CDR3 bases are TGTGCCAGCAGTTTTCCAGGGCGTACCAATTCACCCCTCCACTTT.

V gene TRBV28 combines with J gene TRBJ2-5; D unresolved. CDR3 size: 15 residues. Trimming removed 3 bases from V and 1 base from J, with 12 bases in between. Germline-derived CDR1 and CDR2 are MDHEN and SYDVKM. The CDR3, as DNA: TGTGCCAGCAGTTTCGGGTCCTCCTCCCAAGAGACCCAGTACTTC. As protein: CASSFGSSSQETQYF.

V and J are TRBV10-3 and TRBJ2-1, with D possibly being TRBD2 (6 bases). This CDR3 is 16 amino acids long. Germline-derived CDR1 and CDR2 are ENHRY and SYGVKD. The ends were cut back, 3 bases at V and 6 bases at J, with 18 bases in the middle. This CDR3 reads CAISDRDSSFPNEQFF. The CDR3 DNA is TGTGCCATCAGTGATAGGGACTCCTCATTTCCCAATGAGCAGTTCTTC.

This chain joins TRBV2 and TRBJ2-2; 7 nucleotides align to TRBD2. This CDR3 is built from 14 residues. Germline-derived CDR1 and CDR2 are SNHLY and FYNNEI. V shed 4 bases and J 7 bases; nucleotides not matched to a gene: 6. Written as DNA, the CDR3 is TGTGCCAGCAGTGGAACTAGCGCGGGCGGGGAGCTGTTTTTT. It yields the protein CASSGTSAGGELFF.

The rearrangement uses TRBV5-6 and TRBJ1-2; tentative D call: TRBD1 (6 bases). In germline, CDR1 is SGHDT, CDR2 YYEEEE. The CDR3 extends over 14 amino acids. V shed 1 base and J shed 6 bases, with 13 bases lying between them. The CDR3 nucleotides are TGTGCCAGCAGCTTGTGGGGGGCGCGGGATGGCTACACCTTC. It is translated as CASSLWGARDGYTF. The full variable domain, with the rest looked up from reference TRBV5-6 and TRBJ1-2, is DAGVTQSPTHLIKTRGQQVTLRCSPKSGHDTVSWYQQALGQGPQFIFQYYEEEERQRGNFPDRFSGHQFPNYSSELNVNALLLGDSALYLCASSLWGARDGYTFGSGTRLTVV.

This chain connects TRBV30 to TRBJ2-5, with TRBD1 identical over 7 bases. CDR1 is GTSNPN, CDR2 SVGIG, per germline (reference sequence). CDR3 length equals 14 residues. Germline trimming cut 4 bases from V and 4 bases from J; bases unmatched to any gene: 9. In DNA, the CDR3 is TGTGCCTGGATGGTCAAGGGGGCAGTAGAGACCCAGTACTTC. Translated: CAWMVKGAVETQYF.

The chain has TRBV19 and TRBJ2-3, with 11 positions matching TRBD2. The germline V gene encodes CDR1 LNHDA and CDR2 SQIVND (reference sequence). V shed 5 bases, J shed 5 bases, and the junction held 3 bases outside the gene matches. The CDR3 loop spans 14 amino acids. The CDR3: CASSPGLAGDTQYF. The DNA for the CDR3 is TGTGCCAGTAGTCCAGGACTAGCGGGAGATACGCAGTATTTT.

The rearrangement uses TRBV7-2 and TRBJ2-7; TRBD2 aligns across 8 bases. Germline values: CDR1 SGHTA, CDR2 FQGNSA. V lost 5 bases, J lost 2 bases, and 8 bases stayed unmatched. The CDR3 has 15 amino acids. In nucleotides, the CDR3 is TGTGCCAGCAGCAGAGGGGGGGGACTAGCCTACGAGCAGTACTTC. The encoded protein is CASSRGGGLAYEQYF.

In its sample, this clone was seen once. The genes are TRBV10-3 and TRBJ2-5; 8 nucleotides line up with TRBD2. CDR1 is ENHRY and CDR2 is SYGVKD in the germline V gene. The CDR3 is 15 residues long. J lost 5 bases, V lost 6 bases, and 11 bases had no gene match. CDR3 nucleotide sequence: TGTGCCATCAGCTCCGGCGGGGGGCGCATGGAGACCCAGTACTTC. Its translation: CAISSGGGRMETQYF.

The rearrangement uses TRBV7-2 and TRBJ1-6, with 8 positions matching TRBD1. Germline trimming cut 7 bases from V and 7 bases from J; bases unmatched to any gene: 6. Germline V gives CDR1 SGHTA, CDR2 FQGNSA. The CDR3 contains 14 residues. The chain's CDR3 is CASTLGQANSPLHF. CDR3 DNA: TGTGCCAGCACCTTGGGACAGGCCAATTCACCCCTCCACTTT.

This clone was found a few times. J is TRBJ1-5 and V is TRBV2; D uncertain. The CDR3 runs 13 residues. The ends were cut back, 8 bases at V and 0 bases at J, with 8 bases in the middle. Germline CDR1 is SNHLY and CDR2 is FYNNEI. The CDR3 DNA reads TGTGCCAGCGAACAAGATAGCAATCAGCCCCAGCATTTT. Translated, it gives CASEQDSNQPQHF.

The genes are TRBV5-1 and TRBJ1-2, with a possible D match to TRBD1 (6 bases). CDR1 is SGHRS, CDR2 YFSETQ, per germline. The CDR3 consists of 13 residues. The V gene lost 2 bases and the J gene lost 3 bases, with 8 bases spanning the gap. The CDR3 sequence: CASSFNRDYGYTF. The CDR3 nucleotides read TGCGCCAGCAGCTTTAACAGGGACTATGGCTACACCTTC.

In nucleotides, the CDR3 is TGCGCCACCGCCCATAGTGAGGGCCATGAGCAGTTCTTC. The encoded protein is CATAHSEGHEQFF. The chain links TRBV4-3 to TRBJ2-1, with TRBD2 as a possible D gene (5 bases). Germline values: CDR1 LGHNA, CDR2 YSLEER. The V and J ends lost 10 bases and 8 bases respectively, with 18 bases between them. This CDR3 comprises 13 residues.

The chain links TRBV2 to TRBJ1-1, with 11 bases lining up with TRBD1. This CDR3 spans 13 amino acids. V dropped 8 bases and J dropped 5; count of bases not matched to a gene: 4. Germline V CDR1 and CDR2: SNHLY, FYNNEI. CDR3 coding DNA: TGTGCCAGCGGGACAGGGGGTTGGACTGAAGCTTTCTTT. Its translation: CASGTGGWTEAFF.